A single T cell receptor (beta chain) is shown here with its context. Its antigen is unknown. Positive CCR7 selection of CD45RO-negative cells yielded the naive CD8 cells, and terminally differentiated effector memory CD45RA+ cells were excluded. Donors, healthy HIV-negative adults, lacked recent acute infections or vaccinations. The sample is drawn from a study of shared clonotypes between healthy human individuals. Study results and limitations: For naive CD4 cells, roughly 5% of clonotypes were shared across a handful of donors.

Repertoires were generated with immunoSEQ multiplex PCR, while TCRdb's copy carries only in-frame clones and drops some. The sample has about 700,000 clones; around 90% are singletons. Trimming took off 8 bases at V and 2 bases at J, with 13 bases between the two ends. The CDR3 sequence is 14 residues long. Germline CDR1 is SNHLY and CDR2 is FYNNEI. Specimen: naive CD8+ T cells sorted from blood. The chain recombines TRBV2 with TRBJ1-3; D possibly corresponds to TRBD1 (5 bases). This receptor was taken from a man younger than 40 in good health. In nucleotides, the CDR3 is TGTGCCAGCGGGACGATACTGACTGGAAACACCATATATTTT. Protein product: CASGTILTGNTIYF. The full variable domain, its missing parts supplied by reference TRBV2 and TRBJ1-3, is EPEVTQTPSHQVTQMGQEVILRCVPISNHLYFYWYRQILGQKVEFLVSFYNNEISEKSEIFDDQFSVERPDGSNFTLKIRSTKLEDSAMYFCASGTILTGNTIYFGEGSWLTVV.